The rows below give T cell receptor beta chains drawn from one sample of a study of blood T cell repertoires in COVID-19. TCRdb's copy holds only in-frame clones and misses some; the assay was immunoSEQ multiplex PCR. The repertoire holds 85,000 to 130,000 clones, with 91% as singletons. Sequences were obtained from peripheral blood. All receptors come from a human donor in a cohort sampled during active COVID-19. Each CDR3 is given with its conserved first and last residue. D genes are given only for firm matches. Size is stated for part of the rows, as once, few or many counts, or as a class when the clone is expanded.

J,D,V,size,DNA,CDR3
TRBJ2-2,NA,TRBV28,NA,TGTGCCAGCAGTTTAATCCCCATGGGAGCGGTCCACACCGGGGAGCTGTTTTTT,CASSLIPMGAVHTGELFF
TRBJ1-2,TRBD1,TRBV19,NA,TGTGCCAGTAGTATCTCTCAGGGGGCCGTCGTCAACTATGGCTACACCTTC,CASSISQGAVVNYGYTF
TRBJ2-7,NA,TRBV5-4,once,TGTGCCAGCTCCCTCAAGGGGAATCAGGGGTTCGAGCAGTACTTC,CASSLKGNQGFEQYF
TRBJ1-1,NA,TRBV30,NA,TGTGCCTGGAGGGATTCAGGCCTAATGAACACTGAAGCTTTCTTT,CAWRDSGLMNTEAFF
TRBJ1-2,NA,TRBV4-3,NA,TGCGCCAGCAGCCTCCAAGTGGGGCAGGAAATCCCCTCGTATGGCTACACCTTC,CASSLQVGQEIPSYGYTF
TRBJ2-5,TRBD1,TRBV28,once,TGTGCCAGCAGACCCTCCCGACAGGGGGGTGAGACCCAGTACTTC,CASRPSRQGGETQYF
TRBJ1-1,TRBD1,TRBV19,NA,TGTGCCAGTACACCGACAGGGGGCACTGAAGCTTTCTTT,CASTPTGGTEAFF
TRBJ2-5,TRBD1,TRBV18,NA,TGTGCCAGCTCACTTCACAACACAGGGGGCTCGGGAGAGACCCAGTACTTC,CASSLHNTGGSGETQYF
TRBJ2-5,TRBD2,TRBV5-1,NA,TGCGCCAGCAGCTGGACTAGCGGGGGGGAAGAGACCCAGTACTTC,CASSWTSGGEETQYF
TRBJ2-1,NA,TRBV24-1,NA,TGTGCCACCAGTGATTTGGCTTTGGAGAATGAGCAGTTCTTC,CATSDLALENEQFF
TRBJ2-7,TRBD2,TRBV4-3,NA,TGCGCCAGCAGCCAAGACTCCTTGGGACTAGCGGGAGGGAGCTCCTACGAGCAGTACTTC,CASSQDSLGLAGGSSYEQYF
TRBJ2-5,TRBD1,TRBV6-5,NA,TGTGCCAGCAGGCGGACAGGGGAAGAGACCCAGTACTTC,CASRRTGEETQYF
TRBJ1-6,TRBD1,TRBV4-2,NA,TGTGCCAGCAGACTCGGACAGGGAGGCTCACCCCTCCACTTT,CASRLGQGGSPLHF
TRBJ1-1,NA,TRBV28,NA,TGTGCCAGCAGTTTGCCTCTCGGAGAAGCGAACACTGAAGCTTTCTTT,CASSLPLGEANTEAFF
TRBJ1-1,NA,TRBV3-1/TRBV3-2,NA,TGTGCCAGCAGCCACAACTCAGGGGTTGGTGGAGCTTTCTTT,CASSHNSGVGGAFF
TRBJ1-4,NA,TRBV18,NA,TGTGCCAGCTCACCCCCGGACTCTGCAACTAATGAAAAACTGTTTTTT,CASSPPDSATNEKLFF
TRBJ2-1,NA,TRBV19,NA,TGTGCCAGTAGTATGTGGCAGGGTCATGAGCAGTTCTTC,CASSMWQGHEQFF
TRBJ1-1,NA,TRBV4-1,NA,TGCGCCAGCAGCCAAGAGGCAGCGGGGAACACTGAAGCTTTCTTT,CASSQEAAGNTEAFF
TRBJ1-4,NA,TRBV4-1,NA,TGCGCCAGCAGCCAAGTAACAGGGCCCATGTTGGAAAAACTGTTTTTT,CASSQVTGPMLEKLFF
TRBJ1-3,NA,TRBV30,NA,TGTGCCTGGGACGACAACTCTGGAAACACCATATATTTT,CAWDDNSGNTIYF
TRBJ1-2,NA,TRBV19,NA,TGTGCCAGTACCAGTAGGCTAGAAAGCAGCGGCTACACCTTC,CASTSRLESSGYTF
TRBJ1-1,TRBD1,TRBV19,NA,TGTGCCAGTAGGACACAGGGGACCCTGGTGCGAGCTTTCTTT,CASRTQGTLVRAFF
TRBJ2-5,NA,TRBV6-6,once,TGTGCCAGCAGTCATACAGGGATCGGGGAGACCCAGTACTTC,CASSHTGIGETQYF
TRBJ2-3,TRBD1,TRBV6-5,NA,TGTGCCAGCAGTTACCGAGGGGGCGCGAAGACAGATACGCAGTATTTT,CASSYRGGAKTDTQYF
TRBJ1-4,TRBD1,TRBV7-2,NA,TGTGCCAGCAGCTTAGCGCTGACAGGGGGCGGTAATGAAAAACTGTTTTTT,CASSLALTGGGNEKLFF
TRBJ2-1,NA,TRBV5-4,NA,TGTGCCAGCAGCTTGTTGCCTAGCGACAATGAGCAGTTCTTC,CASSLLPSDNEQFF
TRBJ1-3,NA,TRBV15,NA,TGTGCCACCAGCAGAGTAGGGGGTGGAAACACCATATATTTT,CATSRVGGGNTIYF
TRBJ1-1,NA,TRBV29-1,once,TGCAGCGTTGCAGGTGGCAGATACACTGAAGCTTTCTTT,CSVAGGRYTEAFF
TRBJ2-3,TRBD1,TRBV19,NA,TGTGCCAGTAAGGAACGACAGGGGTCATTAGATACGCAGTATTTT,CASKERQGSLDTQYF
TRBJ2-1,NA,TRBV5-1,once,TGCGCCAGCAGCTTGGCATCTCTCGGGACTGAAACTTTGAGCTCCTACAATGAGCAGTTCTTC,CASSLASLGTETLSSYNEQFF
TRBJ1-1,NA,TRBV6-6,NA,TGTGCCAGCAGTTACCCCGGTCAGAACACTGAAGCTTTCTTT,CASSYPGQNTEAFF
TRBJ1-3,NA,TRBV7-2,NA,TGTGCCAGCAGCTTAATTAGCAACACCATATATTTT,CASSLISNTIYF
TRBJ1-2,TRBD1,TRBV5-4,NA,TGTGCCAGCAGACCAGACAGGGGGACAGTTTACTATGGCTACACCTTC,CASRPDRGTVYYGYTF
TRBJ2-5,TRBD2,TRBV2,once,TGTGCCCGCACAACCGGGACTAGCGTAGGGACCCAGTACTTC,CARTTGTSVGTQYF
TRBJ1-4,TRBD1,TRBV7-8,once,TGTGCCAGCAGTCTGACGGGACAGTATAATGAAAAACTGTTTTTT,CASSLTGQYNEKLFF
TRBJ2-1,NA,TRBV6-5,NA,TGTGCCAGCAGTTACTCACCGGAGGGCTCCTACAATGAGCAGTTCTTC,CASSYSPEGSYNEQFF
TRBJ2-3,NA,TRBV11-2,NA,TGTGCCAGCAGCTTAGAGGCGGGAAATTTTTATACGCAGTATTTT,CASSLEAGNFYTQYF
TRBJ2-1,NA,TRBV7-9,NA,TGTGCCAGCATCAGGACAGCCTTATACAATGAGCAGTTCTTC,CASIRTALYNEQFF
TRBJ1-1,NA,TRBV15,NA,TGTGCCACCAGCGCACAGGGGAACACTGAAGCTTTCTTT,CATSAQGNTEAFF
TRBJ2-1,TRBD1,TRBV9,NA,TGTGCCAGCAGCCAAGTAGGACAGGGGGACGGTGAGCAGTTCTTC,CASSQVGQGDGEQFF
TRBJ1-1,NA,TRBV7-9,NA,TGTGCCAGCAGCTTGACAGTGAACACTGAAGCTTTCTTT,CASSLTVNTEAFF
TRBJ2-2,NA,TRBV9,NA,TGTGCCAGCAGCGTAGGTCAGGGTACCGGGGAGCTGTTTTTT,CASSVGQGTGELFF
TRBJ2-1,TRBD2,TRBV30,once,TGTGCCTGGAGTGTACAAAGCGGGAGGTTATCTGGGAAGTTCTTC,CAWSVQSGRLSGKFF
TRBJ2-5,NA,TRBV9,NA,TGTGCCAGCAGCGAAACTACTCACCAAGAGACCCAGTACTTC,CASSETTHQETQYF
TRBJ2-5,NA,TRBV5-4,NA,TGTGCCAGCAGCGCCGGGGTTAGCTGGGAGACCCAGTACTTC,CASSAGVSWETQYF
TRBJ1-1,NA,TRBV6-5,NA,TGTGCCACCCAGACTAACACTGAAGCTTTCTTT,CATQTNTEAFF
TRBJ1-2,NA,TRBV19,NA,TGTGCCAGTAGTATGACCGGGTCCATTGCCTTTGATGGCTACACCTTC,CASSMTGSIAFDGYTF
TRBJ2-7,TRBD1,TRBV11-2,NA,TGTGCCAGCAGCACGACAGGGGGCGGGGAGCAGTACTTC,CASSTTGGGEQYF
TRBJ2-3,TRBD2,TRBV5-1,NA,TGCGCCAGCAGCTCTTGGACTAGAACAGATACGCAGTATTTT,CASSSWTRTDTQYF
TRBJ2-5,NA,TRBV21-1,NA,TGTGCCAGCAGCAAATGCTCCCTGACTAAACAAGAGACCCAGTACTTC,CASSKCSLTKQETQYF
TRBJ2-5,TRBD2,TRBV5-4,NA,TGTGCCAGCAGCTCGCTAGCGGGGGTAGAGACCCAGTACTTC,CASSSLAGVETQYF
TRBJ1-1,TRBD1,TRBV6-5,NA,TGTGCCAGCAGTTGGCAGGGGGCCACTGAAGCTTTCTTT,CASSWQGATEAFF